This T cell receptor beta chain was found in a study of shared clonotypes between healthy human individuals. CDR3 size: 17 residues. The V and J ends lost 3 bases and 2 bases respectively, with 20 bases between them. Germline V CDR1 and CDR2: SGHVS, FQNEAQ. Clones were read by immunoSEQ multiplex PCR, and TCRdb kept only the in-frame ones, dropping some. The sample includes more than 900,000 clones, 75% to 80% of them seen just once. Sequenced: memory CD4+ T cells from PBMCs. Subset meaning: CD45RA-negative fraction. The TCR was taken from a man aged 18 to 35 in good health. Some clones in this sample may be carry-over from other donors' samples. The chain employs TRBV7-8 and TRBJ2-7; a weak D match, TRBD2 (6 bases). This chain's CDR3 is CASSFLLSQASAYEQYF. The DNA of the CDR3 is TGTGCCAGCAGCTTCTTGCTGAGCCAGGCTAGCGCCTACGAGCAGTACTTC.